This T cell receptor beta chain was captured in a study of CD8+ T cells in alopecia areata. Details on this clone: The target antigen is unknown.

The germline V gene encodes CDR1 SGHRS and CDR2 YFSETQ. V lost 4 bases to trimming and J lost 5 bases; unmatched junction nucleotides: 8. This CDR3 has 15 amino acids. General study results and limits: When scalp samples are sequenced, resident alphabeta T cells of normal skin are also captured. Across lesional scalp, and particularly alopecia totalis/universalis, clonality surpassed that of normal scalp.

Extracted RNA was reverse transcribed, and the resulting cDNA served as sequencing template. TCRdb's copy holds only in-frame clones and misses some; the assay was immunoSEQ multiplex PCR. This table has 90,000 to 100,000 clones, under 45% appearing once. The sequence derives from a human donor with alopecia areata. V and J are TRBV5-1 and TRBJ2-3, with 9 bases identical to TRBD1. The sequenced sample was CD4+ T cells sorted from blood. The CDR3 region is CASSNGQGIGDTQYF. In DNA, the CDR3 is TGCGCCAGCAGCAACGGACAGGGGATCGGAGATACGCAGTATTTT.